This T cell receptor (beta chain) was obtained from a study of T cell responses to AZD1222 COVID-19 vaccine. As concerns this clone: Its specificity is not known.

Study-wide results and caveats: Recipients of AZD1222 seropositive at baseline numbered only 5 or 6. Mapped onto spike, vaccine-associated CD4 TCRs spanned it and were dominant at 160-218 and 743-854. A mostly white British donor set with more females was recruited, and clonal diversity was possibly underestimated.

The table came from immunoSEQ multiplex PCR; TCRdb's copy has only in-frame clones and leaves some out. Counted here are approximately 150,000 clones, just under 95% occurring once; the ten biggest clones make up about 1%. The CDR3 is 13 residues long. V shed 6 bases and J shed 4 bases, with 9 bases lying between them. V usage is TRBV12-3 or TRBV12-4 and J usage is TRBJ1-4; tentatively, D is TRBD1 (5 bases). The TCR was taken from an adult in good health. This specimen consisted of peripheral blood, obtained on day 0 of AZD1222 vaccination. CDR3 sequence reads: CASRGAFNEKLFF. The CDR3, as DNA: TGTGCCAGCAGAGGGGCCTTTAATGAAAAACTGTTTTTT.